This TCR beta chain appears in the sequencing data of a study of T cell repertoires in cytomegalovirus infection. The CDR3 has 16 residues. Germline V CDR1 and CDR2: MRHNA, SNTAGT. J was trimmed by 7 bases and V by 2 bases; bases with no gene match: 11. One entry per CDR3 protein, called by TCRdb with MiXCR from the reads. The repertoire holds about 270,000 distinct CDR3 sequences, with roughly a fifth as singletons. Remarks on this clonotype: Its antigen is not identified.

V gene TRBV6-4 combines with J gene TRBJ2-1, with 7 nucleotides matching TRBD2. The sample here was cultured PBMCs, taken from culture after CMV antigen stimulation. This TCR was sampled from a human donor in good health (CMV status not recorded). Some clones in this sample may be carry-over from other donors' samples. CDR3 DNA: TGTGCCAGCAGTGACCCGCGGGAGAGCCCTAGTAATGAGCAGTTCTTC. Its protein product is CASSDPRESPSNEQFF.